The T cell receptor beta chain under discussion was sequenced for a study of shared clonotypes between healthy human individuals. V lost 6 bases and J 4 bases, leaving 13 bases between the germline ends. CDR3 length equals 13 residues. Germline CDR1 MDHEN, CDR2 SYDVKM. Some clones are missing from TCRdb's copy, which holds only in-frame ones; the method was immunoSEQ multiplex PCR. The table includes about 560,000 clones, around 76% detected once. Sequenced input: PBMCs. The chain combines TRBV28 with TRBJ2-7; a weak D match, TRBD1 (8 bases). This receptor was taken from a woman between 40 and 55 years old in good health. Some clones in this sample may be carry-over from other donors' samples. The CDR3 spells CASRTGGDYEQYF. In nucleotides, the CDR3 is TGTGCCAGCAGAACAGGGGGGGATTACGAGCAGTACTTC.